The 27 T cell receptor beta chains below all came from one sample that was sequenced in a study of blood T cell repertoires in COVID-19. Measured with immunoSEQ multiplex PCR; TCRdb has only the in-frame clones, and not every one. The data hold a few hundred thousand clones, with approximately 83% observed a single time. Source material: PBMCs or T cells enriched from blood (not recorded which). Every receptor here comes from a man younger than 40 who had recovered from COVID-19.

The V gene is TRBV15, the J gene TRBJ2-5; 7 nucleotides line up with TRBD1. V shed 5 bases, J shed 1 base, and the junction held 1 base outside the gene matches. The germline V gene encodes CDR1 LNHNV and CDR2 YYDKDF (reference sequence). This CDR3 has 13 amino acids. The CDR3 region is CATSGQVQETQYF. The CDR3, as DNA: TGTGCCACCAGCGGACAGGTCCAAGAGACCCAGTACTTC.

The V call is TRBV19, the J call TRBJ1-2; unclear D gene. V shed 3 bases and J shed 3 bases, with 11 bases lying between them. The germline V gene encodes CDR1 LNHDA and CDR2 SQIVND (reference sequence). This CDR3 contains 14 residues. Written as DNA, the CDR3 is TGTGCCAGTAGTATTCAGGCAGTCTACTATGGCTACACCTTC. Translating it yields CASSIQAVYYGYTF.

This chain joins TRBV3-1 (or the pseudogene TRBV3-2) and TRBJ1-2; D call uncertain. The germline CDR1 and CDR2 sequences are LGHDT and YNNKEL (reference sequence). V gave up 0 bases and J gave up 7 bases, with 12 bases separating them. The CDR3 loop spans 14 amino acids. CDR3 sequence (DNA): TGTGCCAGCAGCCAAGAGGCGGGGAGCGGTGGCTACACCTTC. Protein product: CASSQEAGSGGYTF.

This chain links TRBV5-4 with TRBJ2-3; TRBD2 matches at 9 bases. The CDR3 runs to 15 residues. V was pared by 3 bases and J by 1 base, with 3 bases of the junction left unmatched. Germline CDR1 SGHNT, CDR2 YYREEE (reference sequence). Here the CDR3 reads CASSSERGGTDTQYF. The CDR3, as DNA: TGTGCCAGCAGCTCCGAGCGGGGGGGCACAGATACGCAGTATTTT.

The CDR3 coding sequence is TGTGCCAGCAGCTTACACAGCGGGGGCAATGAGCAGTTCTTC. It codes for CASSLHSGGNEQFF. This chain links TRBV7-2 with TRBJ2-1; 8 bases agree with TRBD2. V dropped 2 bases and J dropped 6; count of bases not matched to a gene: 3. The germline CDR1 and CDR2 sequences are SGHTA and FQGNSA. This CDR3 contains 14 residues.

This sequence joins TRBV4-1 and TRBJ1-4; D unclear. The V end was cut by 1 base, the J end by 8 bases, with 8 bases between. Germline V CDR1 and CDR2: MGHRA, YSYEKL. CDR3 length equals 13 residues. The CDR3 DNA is TGCGCCAGCAGCCAAGGGCAGAAGGAAAAACTGTTTTTT. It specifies CASSQGQKEKLFF.

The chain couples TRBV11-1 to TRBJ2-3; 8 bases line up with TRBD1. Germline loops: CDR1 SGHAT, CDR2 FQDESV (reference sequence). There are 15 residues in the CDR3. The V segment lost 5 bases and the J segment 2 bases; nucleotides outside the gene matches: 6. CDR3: CASSRTGTYTDTQYF. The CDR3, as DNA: TGTGCCAGCAGCCGGACAGGGACTTACACAGATACGCAGTATTTT. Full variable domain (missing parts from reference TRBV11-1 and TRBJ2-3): EAEVAQSPRYKITEKSQAVAFWCDPISGHATLYWYRQILGQGPELLVQFQDESVVDDSQLPKDRFSAERLKGVDSTLKIQPAELGDSAMYLCASSRTGTYTDTQYFGPGTRLTVL.

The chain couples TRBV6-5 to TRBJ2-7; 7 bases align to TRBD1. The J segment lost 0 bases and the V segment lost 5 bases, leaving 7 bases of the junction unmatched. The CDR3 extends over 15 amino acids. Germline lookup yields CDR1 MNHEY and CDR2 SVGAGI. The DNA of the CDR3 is TGTGCCAGCAGTCAGGACAGGCTCAGCTCCTACGAGCAGTACTTC. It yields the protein CASSQDRLSSYEQYF.

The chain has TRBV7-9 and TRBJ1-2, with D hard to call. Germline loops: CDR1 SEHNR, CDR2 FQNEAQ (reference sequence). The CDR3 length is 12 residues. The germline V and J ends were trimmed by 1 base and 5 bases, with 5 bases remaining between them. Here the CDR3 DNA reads TGTGCCAGCAGCTTAGAAGAGTATGGCTACACCTTC. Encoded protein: CASSLEEYGYTF. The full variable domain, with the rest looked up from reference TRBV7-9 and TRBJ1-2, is DTGVSQNPRHKITKRGQNVTFRCDPISEHNRLYWYRQTLGQGPEFLTYFQNEAQLEKSRLLSDRFSAERPKGSFSTLEIQRTEQGDSAMYLCASSLEEYGYTFGSGTRLTVV.

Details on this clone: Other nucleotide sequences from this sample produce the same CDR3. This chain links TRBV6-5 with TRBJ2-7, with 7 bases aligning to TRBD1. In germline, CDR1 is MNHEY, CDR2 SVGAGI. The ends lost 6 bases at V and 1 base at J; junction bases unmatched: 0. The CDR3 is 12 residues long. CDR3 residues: CASRGQSYEQYF. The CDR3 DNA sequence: TGTGCCAGCAGGGGACAGTCCTACGAGCAGTACTTC.

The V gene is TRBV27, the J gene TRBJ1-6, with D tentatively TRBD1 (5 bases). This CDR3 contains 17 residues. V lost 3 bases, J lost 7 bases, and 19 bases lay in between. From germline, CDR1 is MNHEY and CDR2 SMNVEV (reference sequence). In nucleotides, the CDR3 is TGTGCCAGCAGTTTTAGTACGGGACGGGGGGACAATTCACCCCTCCACTTT. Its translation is CASSFSTGRGDNSPLHF.

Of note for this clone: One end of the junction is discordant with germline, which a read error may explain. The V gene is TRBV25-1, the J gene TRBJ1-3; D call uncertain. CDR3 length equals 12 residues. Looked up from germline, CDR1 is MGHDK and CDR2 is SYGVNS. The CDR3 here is CVSSESGNTIYF. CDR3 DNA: TGTGTCAGCAGTGAATCGGGAAACACCATATATTTT.

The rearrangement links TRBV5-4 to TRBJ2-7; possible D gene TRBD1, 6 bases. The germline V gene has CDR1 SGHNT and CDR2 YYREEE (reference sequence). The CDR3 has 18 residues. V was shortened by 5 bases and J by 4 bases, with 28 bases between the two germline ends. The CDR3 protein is CASSSAFDRFSRRYEQYF. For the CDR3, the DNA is TGTGCCAGCAGTAGTGCCTTTGACAGGTTCTCTCGAAGGTACGAGCAGTACTTC.

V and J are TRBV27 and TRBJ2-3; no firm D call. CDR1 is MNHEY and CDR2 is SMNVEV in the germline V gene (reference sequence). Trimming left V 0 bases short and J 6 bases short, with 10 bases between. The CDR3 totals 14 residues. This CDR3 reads CASSLSGFADTQYF. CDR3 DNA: TGTGCCAGCAGTTTATCCGGGTTTGCTGATACGCAGTATTTT.

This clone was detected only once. The CDR3 region has the DNA TGTGCCAGCATCCCACGGCGGCAAACTAATTCACCCCTCCACTTT. This translates into CASIPRRQTNSPLHF. The chain employs TRBV6-2 or TRBV6-3 and TRBJ1-6; D ambiguous. Trimming took 7 bases from V and 6 from J, leaving 16 bases between them. CDR3 length: 15 residues. Germline V CDR1 and CDR2: MNHEY, SVGEGT.

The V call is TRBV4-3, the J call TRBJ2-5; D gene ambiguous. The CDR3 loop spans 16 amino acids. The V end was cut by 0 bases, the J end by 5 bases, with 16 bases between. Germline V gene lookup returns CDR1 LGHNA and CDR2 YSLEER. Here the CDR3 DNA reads TGCGCCAGCAGCCAAGAGACCCCAGGTGGCGCGGAGACCCAGTACTTC. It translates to CASSQETPGGAETQYF.

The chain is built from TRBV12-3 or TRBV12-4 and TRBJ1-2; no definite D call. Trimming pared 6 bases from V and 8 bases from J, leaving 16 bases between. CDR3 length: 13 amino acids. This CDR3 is CASSRTFGRGYTF. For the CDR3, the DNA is TGTGCCAGCAGCCGCACCTTTGGGCGAGGCTACACCTTC.

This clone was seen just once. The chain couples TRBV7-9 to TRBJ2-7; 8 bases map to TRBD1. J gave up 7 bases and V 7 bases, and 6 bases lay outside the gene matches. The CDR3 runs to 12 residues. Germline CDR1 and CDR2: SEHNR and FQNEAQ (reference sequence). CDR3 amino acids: CASTGQGREQYF. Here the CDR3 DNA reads TGTGCCAGCACAGGACAGGGTAGGGAGCAGTACTTC.

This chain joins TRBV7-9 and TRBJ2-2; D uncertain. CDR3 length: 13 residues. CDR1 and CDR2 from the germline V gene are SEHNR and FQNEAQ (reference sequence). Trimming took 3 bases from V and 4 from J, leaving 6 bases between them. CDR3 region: CASSFDITGELFF. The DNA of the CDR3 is TGTGCCAGCAGCTTCGACATCACCGGGGAGCTGTTTTTT.

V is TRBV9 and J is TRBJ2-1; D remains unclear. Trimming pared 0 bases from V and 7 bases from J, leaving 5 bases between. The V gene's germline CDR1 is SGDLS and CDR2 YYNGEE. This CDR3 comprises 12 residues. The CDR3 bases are TGTGCCAGCAGCGTAGCTCTTAATGAGCAGTTCTTC. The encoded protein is CASSVALNEQFF.

CDR3 sequence reads: CASSLQRFGGAGNTIYF. CDR3 in DNA: TGTGCCAGCTCACTACAACGTTTTGGGGGCGCTGGAAACACCATATATTTT. This chain links TRBV18 with TRBJ1-3, with a tentative D call TRBD1 (6 bases). Looked up from germline, CDR1 is KGHSH and CDR2 is LQKENI. V was shortened by 4 bases and J by 2 bases, with 18 bases between the two germline ends. The CDR3 is 17 residues long.

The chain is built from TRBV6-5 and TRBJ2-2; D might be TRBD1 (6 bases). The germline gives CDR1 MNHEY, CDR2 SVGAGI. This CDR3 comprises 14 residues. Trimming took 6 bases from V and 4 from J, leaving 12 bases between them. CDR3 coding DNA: TGTGCCAGCAGAGTCACAGGGAGCACCGGGGAGCTGTTTTTT. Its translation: CASRVTGSTGELFF.

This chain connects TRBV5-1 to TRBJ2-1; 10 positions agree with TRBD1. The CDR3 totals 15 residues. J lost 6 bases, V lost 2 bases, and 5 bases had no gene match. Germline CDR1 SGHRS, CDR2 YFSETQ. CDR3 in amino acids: CASSFKDRGINEQFF. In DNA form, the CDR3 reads TGCGCCAGCAGCTTTAAGGACAGGGGGATCAATGAGCAGTTCTTC.

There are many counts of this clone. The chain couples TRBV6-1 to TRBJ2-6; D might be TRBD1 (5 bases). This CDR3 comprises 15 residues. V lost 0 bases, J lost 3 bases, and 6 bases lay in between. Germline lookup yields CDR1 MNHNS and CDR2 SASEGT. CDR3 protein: CASSEAQGGANVLTF. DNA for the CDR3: TGTGCCAGCAGTGAAGCCCAGGGTGGGGCCAACGTCCTGACTTTC.

The DNA of the CDR3 is TGTGCCAGCGGGGGGTCCCTTTATCAGCCCCAGCATTTT. It specifies CASGGSLYQPQHF. The chain combines TRBV12-3 or TRBV12-4 with TRBJ1-5; a possible D gene is TRBD1 (5 bases). The CDR3 loop spans 13 amino acids. Trimming shortened V by 8 bases and J by 5 bases, and 13 bases separated the two germline ends.

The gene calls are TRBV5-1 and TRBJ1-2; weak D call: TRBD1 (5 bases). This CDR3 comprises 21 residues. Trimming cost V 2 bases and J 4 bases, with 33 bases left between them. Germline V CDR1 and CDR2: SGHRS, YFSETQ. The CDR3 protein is CASSLRGLMVNPSSDPYGYTF. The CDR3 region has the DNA TGCGCCAGCAGCTTAAGGGGCCTGATGGTGAATCCGTCATCAGACCCCTATGGCTACACCTTC. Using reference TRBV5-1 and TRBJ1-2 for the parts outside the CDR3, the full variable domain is KAGVTQTPRYLIKTRGQQVTLSCSPISGHRSVSWYQQTPGQGLQFLFEYFSETQRNKGNFPGRFSGRQFSNSRSEMNVSTLELGDSALYLCASSLRGLMVNPSSDPYGYTFGSGTRLTVV.

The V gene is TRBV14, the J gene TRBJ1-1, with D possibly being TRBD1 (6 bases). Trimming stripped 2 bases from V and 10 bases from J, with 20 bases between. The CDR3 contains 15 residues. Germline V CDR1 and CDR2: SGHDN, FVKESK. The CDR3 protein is CASSQTTGPSSGAFF. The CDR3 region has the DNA TGTGCCAGCAGCCAAACCACAGGGCCATCCTCAGGAGCTTTCTTT.